The 27 T cell receptor beta chains below come from one sample, sequenced in a study of CD8+ T cells in alopecia areata. It was cDNA, reverse transcribed from extracted RNA, that served as the sequencing template. TCRdb keeps only in-frame clones here, not all; method: immunoSEQ multiplex PCR. The sample consists of some 120,000 clones, 45% to 60% of them appearing once. Sequences were derived from CD4+ T cells sorted from blood, sampled at week 0. These receptors were collected from a human donor with alopecia areata.

The chain employs TRBV7-2 and TRBJ1-2; D is unclear. V lost 5 bases to trimming and J lost 0 bases, with 16 bases between them. The germline V gene encodes CDR1 SGHTA and CDR2 FQGNSA. This CDR3 comprises 16 residues. This chain's CDR3 is CASSPVRGITNYGYTF. Written as DNA, the CDR3 is TGTGCCAGCAGCCCCGTTAGAGGGATAACTAACTATGGCTACACCTTC.

This chain links TRBV2 with TRBJ2-3; 8 bases line up with TRBD2. This CDR3 spans 18 amino acids. Looked up from germline, CDR1 is SNHLY and CDR2 is FYNNEI. The trim removed 6 bases at V and 2 bases at J, leaving 16 bases unmatched. The CDR3 here is CASRPAARGGATTDTQYF. The CDR3, as DNA: TGTGCCAGCAGACCCGCGGCCCGGGGGGGAGCCACCACAGATACGCAGTATTTT. The full variable domain, completed using reference TRBV2 and TRBJ2-3, is EPEVTQTPSHQVTQMGQEVILRCVPISNHLYFYWYRQILGQKVEFLVSFYNNEISEKSEIFDDQFSVERPDGSNFTLKIRSTKLEDSAMYFCASRPAARGGATTDTQYFGPGTRLTVL.

In this sample, this clone turned up a few times. V gene TRBV4-3 combines with J gene TRBJ2-3; 8 nucleotides align to TRBD2. With V trimmed by 5 bases and J by 0 bases, 4 bases remained unmatched. Looked up from germline, CDR1 is LGHNA and CDR2 is YSLEER. The CDR3 spans 15 residues. As DNA, the CDR3 is TGCGCCAGCAGCTTACTAGCGGTTAGCACAGATACGCAGTATTTT. Protein: CASSLLAVSTDTQYF.

The rearrangement joins TRBV30 to TRBJ1-2; possible D gene TRBD1, 5 bases. Germline assignment: CDR1 GTSNPN and CDR2 SVGIG (reference sequence). This CDR3 spans 15 amino acids. V was clipped by 5 bases and J by 1 base, with 17 bases between them. The chain's CDR3 is CAWVTRGAYNYGYTF. CDR3 coding DNA: TGTGCCTGGGTGACGAGGGGCGCTTATAACTATGGCTACACCTTC.

This clone was recorded a few times. The genes are TRBV25-1 and TRBJ1-5, with TRBD1 as a possible D gene (6 bases). The CDR3 is 14 amino acids. Germline V lookup: CDR1 MGHDK, CDR2 SYGVNS. Trimming stripped 5 bases from V and 5 bases from J, with 13 bases between. The CDR3 loop is CASSIPGTHQPQHF. In DNA form, the CDR3 reads TGTGCCAGCAGTATACCCGGGACACATCAGCCCCAGCATTTT.

V gene TRBV30 combines with J gene TRBJ1-3, with D perhaps matching TRBD1 (6 bases). Germline assignment: CDR1 GTSNPN and CDR2 SVGIG (reference sequence). The CDR3 contains 14 residues. The CDR3 coding sequence is TGTGCGGAATCCGGGACAAACCTTGGAAACACCATATATTTT. Translated, it gives CAESGTNLGNTIYF.

This clone was seen a few times. The chain recombines TRBV6-5 with TRBJ2-1; 11 bases fit TRBD2. Germline V gene sequence: CDR1 MNHEY, CDR2 SVGAGI. The CDR3 runs 15 residues. V shed 6 bases and J 6 bases; nucleotides not matched to a gene: 7. This CDR3 reads CASSHRLAGPNEQFF. CDR3 DNA: TGTGCCAGCAGCCACCGACTAGCGGGGCCCAATGAGCAGTTCTTC.

The chain couples TRBV19 to TRBJ2-1; TRBD2 matches at 8 bases. CDR1 and CDR2 (germline): LNHDA, SQIVND (reference sequence). Trimming removed 8 bases from V and 4 bases from J; junction bases left unmatched: 4. The CDR3 extends over 13 amino acids. The CDR3 DNA is TGTGCCAGTCGAGCGGGAGCATACAATGAGCAGTTCTTC. It is translated as CASRAGAYNEQFF.

The chain combines TRBV18 with TRBJ2-5, with a tentative D call TRBD2 (5 bases). Germline V gives CDR1 KGHSH, CDR2 LQKENI. The CDR3 totals 15 residues. V was shortened by 3 bases and J by 4 bases, with 15 bases between the two germline ends. The CDR3 DNA reads TGTGCCAGCTCACCGGTAGGAGGCAGGTCAGAGACCCAGTACTTC. Its protein is CASSPVGGRSETQYF.

CDR3 protein: CASSRDGRDRDNEQFF. The CDR3 DNA reads TGCGCCAGCAGCCGAGACGGCCGGGACAGGGACAATGAGCAGTTCTTC. V usage is TRBV5-1 and J usage is TRBJ2-1; 9 nucleotides line up with TRBD1. The germline V gene has CDR1 SGHRS and CDR2 YFSETQ. The CDR3 contains 16 residues. V trimming: 4 bases; J trimming: 5 bases; junction bases outside the gene matches: 10.

The chain combines TRBV7-3 with TRBJ2-6, with a possible D match to TRBD2 (6 bases). The germline V gene has CDR1 SGHTA and CDR2 FQGTGA. This CDR3 contains 16 residues. The V gene lost 0 bases and the J gene lost 1 base, with 7 bases spanning the gap. DNA for the CDR3: TGTGCCAGCAGCTTAACGGGAGGATCTGGGGCCAACGTCCTGACTTTC. Its translation: CASSLTGGSGANVLTF.

J is TRBJ2-5 and V is TRBV5-1; D unresolved. This CDR3 is 12 amino acids long. CDR1 and CDR2 (germline): SGHRS, YFSETQ. Trimming took off 4 bases at V and 2 bases at J, with 6 bases between the two ends. CDR3 sequence (DNA): TGCGCCAGCAGCCTACAGCAAGAGACCCAGTACTTC. This gives the protein CASSLQQETQYF.

This chain connects TRBV7-3 to TRBJ2-1; 13 bases align to TRBD2. V gave up 5 bases and J gave up 9 bases; unmatched junction bases: 7. Germline CDR1 is SGHTA and CDR2 is FQGTGA. The CDR3 length is 15 residues. This chain's CDR3 is CASSTGLAGDSEQFF. Here the CDR3 DNA reads TGTGCCAGCAGCACCGGACTAGCGGGAGACAGTGAGCAGTTCTTC.

The chain joins TRBV7-3 to TRBJ1-1; D uncertain. CDR3 length equals 14 residues. Trimming took off 6 bases at V and 2 bases at J, with 13 bases between the two ends. Germline V gene sequence: CDR1 SGHTA, CDR2 FQGTGA. CDR3 in amino acids: CASSPTVTNTEAFF. CDR3 sequence (DNA): TGTGCCAGCAGTCCCACTGTGACCAACACTGAAGCTTTCTTT.

This clone was counted a single time. This chain links TRBV29-1 with TRBJ2-5, with D perhaps TRBD1 (6 bases). V was shortened by 8 bases and J by 0 bases, with 16 bases between the two germline ends. The CDR3 runs 14 residues. Germline V gene sequence: CDR1 SQVTM, CDR2 ANQGSEA. Here the CDR3 reads CSYKGHWYQETQYF. The CDR3 bases are TGCAGCTACAAGGGACACTGGTACCAAGAGACCCAGTACTTC.

The CDR3 bases are TGCGCCAGCAGCTTCTTACAGGGTAACTATGGCTACACCTTC. Amino acids: CASSFLQGNYGYTF. J is TRBJ1-2 and V is TRBV5-1, with D perhaps matching TRBD1 (6 bases). The V and J ends lost 2 bases and 1 base respectively, with 9 bases between them. The CDR3 extends over 14 amino acids. Germline CDR1 and CDR2: SGHRS and YFSETQ.

The chain has TRBV30 and TRBJ2-7; D possibly matches TRBD1 or TRBD2 (5 bases each). CDR1 and CDR2 (germline): GTSNPN, SVGIG (reference sequence). V was cut by 3 bases and J by 4 bases, with 10 bases left in between. The CDR3 is 12 residues long. Here the CDR3 DNA reads TGTGCCTGGAGCGAGAGGGGATACGAGCAGTACTTC. Translation gives CAWSERGYEQYF. Supplemented by reference TRBV30 and TRBJ2-7, the full variable domain reads SQTIHQWPATLVQPVGSPLSLECTVEGTSNPNLYWYRQAAGRGLQLLFYSVGIGQISSEVPQNLSASRPQDRQFILSSKKLLLSDSGFYLCAWSERGYEQYFGPGTRLTVT.

This rearrangement joins TRBV7-9 to TRBJ2-3, with D maybe TRBD2 (6 bases). CDR3 length equals 15 residues. Looked up from germline, CDR1 is SEHNR and CDR2 is FQNEAQ (reference sequence). The V gene lost 2 bases and the J gene lost 2 bases, with 11 bases spanning the gap. CDR3 coding DNA: TGTGCCAGCAGCTTAATGGGGAGGAACACAGATACGCAGTATTTT. The encoded protein is CASSLMGRNTDTQYF.

In this sample, this clone turned up a few times. This chain links TRBV9 with TRBJ2-3; D unresolved. The CDR3 has 15 amino acids. CDR1 and CDR2 (germline): SGDLS, YYNGEE. V shed 0 bases and J shed 1 base, with 9 bases lying between them. The CDR3 region is CASSVESARTDTQYF. In nucleotides, the CDR3 is TGTGCCAGCAGCGTAGAAAGCGCGCGCACAGATACGCAGTATTTT.

The chain employs TRBV14 and TRBJ1-6; weak D call: TRBD1 (5 bases). The V end was cut by 2 bases, the J end by 5 bases, with 13 bases between. The CDR3 contains 16 residues. CDR1 is SGHDN and CDR2 is FVKESK in the germline V gene. CDR3 nucleotide sequence: TGTGCCAGCAGCCAACTCCCGACAGAGGATAATTCACCCCTCCACTTT. Its translation is CASSQLPTEDNSPLHF.

This clone appeared a few times. The rearrangement joins TRBV6-1 to TRBJ2-3, with no clear D. Germline assignment: CDR1 MNHNS and CDR2 SASEGT. The CDR3 has 15 amino acids. V was trimmed by 7 bases and J by 1 base, leaving 15 bases between them. The CDR3 here is CASKLLSRGTDTQYF. The CDR3 DNA follows: TGTGCCAGCAAGTTACTATCACGGGGCACAGATACGCAGTATTTT.

V usage is TRBV18 and J usage is TRBJ1-2; D remains ambiguous. Germline V gene data show CDR1 as KGHSH and CDR2 as LQKENI. Deletions cut 1 base from V and 5 bases from J, with 8 bases between. This CDR3 has 13 amino acids. CDR3 amino acids: CASSPQVDYGYTF. DNA of the CDR3: TGTGCCAGCTCACCACAAGTAGATTATGGCTACACCTTC. The full variable domain, rest sourced from reference TRBV18 and TRBJ1-2, is NAGVMQNPRHLVRRRGQEARLRCSPMKGHSHVYWYRQLPEEGLKFMVYLQKENIIDESGMPKERFSAEFPKEGPSILRIQQVVRGDSAAYFCASSPQVDYGYTFGSGTRLTVV.

The V and J genes are TRBV18 and TRBJ1-2; 7 bases are shared with TRBD1. The CDR3 loop spans 15 amino acids. The V and J ends lost 3 bases and 4 bases, in that order; junction bases with no gene match: 8. CDR1 is KGHSH, CDR2 LQKENI, per germline. The CDR3 here is CASSPLRGGSYGYTF. CDR3 DNA: TGTGCCAGCTCACCGCTAAGAGGGGGCAGCTATGGCTACACCTTC.

The V call is TRBV7-9, the J call TRBJ2-2; D unclear. Trimming removed 5 bases at V and 2 bases at J, with 15 bases between. The germline CDR1 and CDR2 sequences are SEHNR and FQNEAQ (reference sequence). The CDR3 runs to 16 residues. The CDR3 spells CASSPLSPINTGELFF. In DNA form, the CDR3 reads TGTGCCAGCAGCCCACTCAGCCCTATAAACACCGGGGAGCTGTTTTTT.

V gene TRBV13 combines with J gene TRBJ1-1; maybe TRBD1 (5 bases). Germline CDR1 is PRHDT and CDR2 is FYEKMQ (reference sequence). V lost 2 bases to trimming and J lost 6 bases, with 10 bases between them. CDR3 size: 13 residues. The CDR3, as DNA: TGTGCCAGCAGCTTATTTCGGGGCGCTGAAGCTTTCTTT. As protein: CASSLFRGAEAFF.

The chain joins TRBV5-4 to TRBJ1-1; 7 bases align to TRBD1. Unmatched junction bases numbered 4, after V lost 0 bases and J lost 8 bases. Germline CDR1 SGHNT, CDR2 YYREEE (reference sequence). The CDR3 has 13 residues. This chain's CDR3 is CASSLETQGEAFF. The CDR3 DNA sequence: TGTGCCAGCAGCTTGGAAACACAGGGGGAAGCTTTCTTT.

This clone occurred a few times. The chain links TRBV2 to TRBJ1-5, with D possibly matching TRBD1 (5 bases). This CDR3 contains 13 residues. Germline values: CDR1 SNHLY, CDR2 FYNNEI. Trimming removed 6 bases at V and 2 bases at J, with 8 bases between. CDR3 sequence: CASSGGGNQPQHF. The CDR3 DNA reads TGTGCCAGCAGCGGGGGGGGCAATCAGCCCCAGCATTTT.